The source of this TCR beta chain is a study of blood T cell repertoires in COVID-19. Some clones are missing from TCRdb's copy, which holds only in-frame ones; the method was immunoSEQ multiplex PCR. The table has 200,000 to 300,000 clones, over 70% seen once. The CDR3 runs to 13 residues. Between the trimmed V and J ends, which lost 4 bases and 5 bases, there was a span of 10 bases. CDR1 and CDR2 (germline): SGHTA, FQGNSA. The TCR originated in a woman between 40 and 50 years old who had recovered from COVID-19. The material sequenced was peripheral blood. The chain links TRBV7-2 to TRBJ2-3; possibly TRBD1 for D (5 bases). The CDR3 loop is CASSSNQGDTQYF. CDR3 DNA sequence: TGTGCCAGCAGCTCCAATCAGGGAGATACGCAGTATTTT.